The subject of this entry is one TCR beta chain. These data are taken from a study of blood T cell repertoires in COVID-19. Overall study: PBMCs, B-cell-depleted T cells, or T cells provided the cDNA or gDNA that made up the material.

Authors' data handling: Estimates of nucleated cell counts were drawn from the amplification of reference gene primers. Sequencing used immunoSEQ multiplex PCR; TCRdb keeps in-frame clones, though not all of them. V and J calls plus clone size are reproduced from that table; the DNA served to infer D and trimming. The sample contains about 120,000 clones, around 90% of which appear only once. The CDR3 consists of 14 residues. Looked up from germline, CDR1 is MNHEY and CDR2 is SVGAGI. V lost 0 bases and J lost 3, with 9 bases in between. Seattle researchers signed up patients amid active infection and tracked them longitudinally.

This receptor was taken from a woman aged 60-75 years with COVID-19, enrolled during active disease. The sample consisted of peripheral blood. V gene TRBV6-5 combines with J gene TRBJ2-7; D uncertain. The DNA for the CDR3 is TGTGCCAGCAGTTACTCCCTAGATAACTACGAGCAGTACTTC. Protein sequence: CASSYSLDNYEQYF.